The present TCR beta chain was sequenced within a study of OX40 agonist ivuxolimab in advanced cancers. At the level of the whole study: Ivuxolimab was a fully human IgG2 agonistic monoclonal antibody targeting the costimulatory receptor OX40 (CD134). A male proportion of around 83% and a mean age of approximately 55 years, ranging from about 20 to 79, were recorded for the dose-escalation cohort. Partial responses were achieved by three dose-escalation patients, of whom one had hepatocellular carcinoma and two had cutaneous melanoma. Prior anti-PD-1, anti-PD-L1 or anti-CTLA-4 therapy was permitted, and checkpoint inhibitors had been received by about two fifths of dose-escalation patients. The monotherapy dose-escalation portion (N of about 50 patients) of the phase I ivuxolimab trial is reported in the paper. Among the 52 dose-escalation patients, approximately 20 had hepatocellular carcinoma, around 15 melanoma, 9 renal cell carcinoma and 9 head and neck cancer. The purpose of peripheral TCRbeta sequencing was to test whether ivuxolimab changed TCR sequence diversity and led to clonal T-cell expansion. Intravenous ivuxolimab was administered to patients every 2 weeks at six dose levels: 0.01, 0.1, 0.3, 1.5, 3 and 10 mg/kg. What the work shows at the level of the full study, not this receptor alone: Low levels of normalized T-cell clonal expansion were also seen in some nonresponding patients. After ivuxolimab, more expanded clones were found on average in CD8+ T cells than in CD4+ T cells. The antigen specificity of the peripheral T cells that underwent clonal expansion was not determined. In the 0.1-3.0 mg/kg groups, partial responders were among the patients with the lowest normalized peripheral clonal expansion, particularly in CD8+ T cells. At doses of 0.1 to 3.0 mg/kg, clonal expansion of both CD4+ and CD8+ T cells in blood was seen between baseline and week 6.

Genomic DNA was extracted from sorted cells for sequencing of the TCRbeta CDR3 region. The immunoSEQ Assay was used to sequence the TCRbeta CDR3 regions. TCRdb holds this immuneACCESS table with in-frame rearrangements only. Some clones are missing; in checked studies, unresolved V genes explain under half, and the rest has no known cause. The sample yields roughly 75,000 clones; approximately 90% were counted once. Together, the top ten hold about 2.7% of the sample. The trial excluded patients who had a history of autoimmune disease or who were on systemic immunosuppression. Peripheral blood for TCR sequencing was drawn from every dose cohort at baseline, at cycle 4 day 1 and at cycle 7 day 1. The samples were drawn from a first-in-human, open-label, multicenter phase I dose-escalation trial of ivuxolimab. Adults with locally advanced or metastatic melanoma, renal cell carcinoma, hepatocellular carcinoma or head and neck squamous cell carcinoma were enrolled in the trial. CD4+ and CD8+ T cells were sorted separately from peripheral blood before TCR sequencing.

This clone was recorded only once. Its recognized antigen is unknown. Base qualities are not recorded, but no much larger clone differs from it by a single base. Trimming takes 4 bases from V and 5 bases from J, and the germline ends sit 14 bases apart. CDR1 and CDR2, looked up from the germline V gene (reference sequence), are GTSNPN and SVGIG. From the cysteine up to the phenylalanine, the CDR3 has a length of 13 residues. The CDR3 DNA has 39 bases and is translated from base 1. The clonotype comes from an adult with an advanced solid tumor such as melanoma, head and neck, liver or kidney cancer. The source was CD4+ or CD8+ T cells sorted from blood, collected in a trial of the OX40 agonist ivuxolimab. The chain links TRBV30 with TRBJ1-1, with the D gene not clear enough to name. The CDR3 corresponds to CAWTLPVGTEAFF. The nucleotide sequence reads as follows: TGTGCCTGGACCTTGCCAGTTGGAACTGAAGCTTTCTTT.